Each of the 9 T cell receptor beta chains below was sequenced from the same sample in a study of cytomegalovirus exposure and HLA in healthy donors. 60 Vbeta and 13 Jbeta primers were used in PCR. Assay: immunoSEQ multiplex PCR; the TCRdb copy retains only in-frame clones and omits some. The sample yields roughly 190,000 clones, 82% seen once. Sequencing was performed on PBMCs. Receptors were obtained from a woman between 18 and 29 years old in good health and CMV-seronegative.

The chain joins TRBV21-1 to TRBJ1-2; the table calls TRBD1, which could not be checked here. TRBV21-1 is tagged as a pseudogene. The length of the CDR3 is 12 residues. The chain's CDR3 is CASRHRDYGYTF. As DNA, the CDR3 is TGTGCCAGCAGGCACAGAGACTATGGCTACACCTTC.

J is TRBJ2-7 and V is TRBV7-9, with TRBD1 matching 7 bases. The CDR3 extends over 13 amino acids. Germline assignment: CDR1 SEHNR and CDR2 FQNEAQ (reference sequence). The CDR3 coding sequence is TGTTCCGGTGGGGACAGTCGTTCCTACGAGCAGTACTTC. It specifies CSGGDSRSYEQYF.

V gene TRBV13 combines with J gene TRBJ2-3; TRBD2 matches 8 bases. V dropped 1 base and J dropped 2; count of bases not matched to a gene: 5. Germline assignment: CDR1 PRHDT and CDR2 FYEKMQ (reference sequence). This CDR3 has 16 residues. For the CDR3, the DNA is TGTGCCAGCAGCTTAGCAGCGGGGGTTCTCACAGATACGCAGTATTTT. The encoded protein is CASSLAAGVLTDTQYF.

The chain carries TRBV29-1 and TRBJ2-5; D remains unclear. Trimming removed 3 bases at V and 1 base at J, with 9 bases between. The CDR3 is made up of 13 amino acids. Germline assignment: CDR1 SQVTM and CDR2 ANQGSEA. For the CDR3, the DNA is TGCAGCGTTGAGACTGTCACCCAAGAGACCCAGTACTTC. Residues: CSVETVTQETQYF.

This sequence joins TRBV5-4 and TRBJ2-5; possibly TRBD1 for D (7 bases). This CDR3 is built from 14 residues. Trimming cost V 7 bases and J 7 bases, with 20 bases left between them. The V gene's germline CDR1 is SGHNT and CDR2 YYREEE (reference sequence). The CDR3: CASAKGGGYGTQYF. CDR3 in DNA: TGTGCCAGCGCGAAAGGAGGGGGCTATGGGACCCAGTACTTC.

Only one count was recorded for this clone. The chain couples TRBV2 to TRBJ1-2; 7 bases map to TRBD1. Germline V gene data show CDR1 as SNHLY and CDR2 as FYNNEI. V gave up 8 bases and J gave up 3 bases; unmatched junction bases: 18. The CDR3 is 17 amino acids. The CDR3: CASFSGTASSRDYGYTF. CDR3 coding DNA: TGTGCCAGCTTTTCCGGGACAGCAAGTTCGCGGGACTATGGCTACACCTTC.

In DNA, the CDR3 is TGTGCCATCAGGCCGGGACTAGAGGCGGCCTACGAGCAGTACTTC. Its protein product is CAIRPGLEAAYEQYF. V usage is TRBV10-3 and J usage is TRBJ2-7, with 8 bases identical to TRBD2. The V and J ends lost 6 bases and 2 bases, in that order; junction bases with no gene match: 9. This CDR3 comprises 15 residues. The V gene's germline CDR1 is ENHRY and CDR2 SYGVKD.

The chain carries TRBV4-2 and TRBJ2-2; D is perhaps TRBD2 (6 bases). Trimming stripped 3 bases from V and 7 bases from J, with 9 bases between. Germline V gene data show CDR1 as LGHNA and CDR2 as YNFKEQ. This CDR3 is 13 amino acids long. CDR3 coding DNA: TGTGCCAGCAGCCACGCGGGGAGCGGGGAGCTGTTTTTT. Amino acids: CASSHAGSGELFF.

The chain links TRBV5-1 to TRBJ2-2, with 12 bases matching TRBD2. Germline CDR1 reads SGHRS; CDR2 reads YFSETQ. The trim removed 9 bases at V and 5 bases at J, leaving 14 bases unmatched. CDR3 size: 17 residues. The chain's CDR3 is CANLDRLAGVKTGELFF. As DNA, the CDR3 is TGCGCCAACCTCGATCGACTAGCGGGGGTGAAGACCGGGGAGCTGTTTTTT.